This entry lists 23 T cell receptor beta chains sequenced from one sample in a study of blood T cells in healthy people across ages. For the second PCR, which ran for about 6 to 11 cycles, a sample-barcoded 5' primer and a J-beta primer mix were used. MiXCR, run by TCRdb on the 5' RACE reads, gives a single entry per CDR3 protein. The sample holds roughly 1,800,000 distinct CDR3 sequences, around half seen once. The material sequenced was blood. The source of these receptors is a woman aged 40 to 50 in good health.

The rearrangement joins TRBV7-2 to TRBJ2-4; the match to TRBD2 covers 9 bases. The DNA matches TRBJ2-5 better at its end, which makes the J call doubtful. The length of the CDR3 is 18 residues. Germline V gene lookup returns CDR1 SGHTA and CDR2 FQGNSA. The CDR3 region has the DNA TGTGCCAGCAGCTTCGGAAGGACTAGCGAGCCCAGTACGGAGACCCAGTACTTC. It is translated as CASSFGRTSEPSTETQYF.

This clonotype was counted once. CDR3 protein: CASSLNFAETQYF. CDR3 sequence (DNA): TGTGCCAGCAGTTTGAATTTTGCGGAGACCCAGTACTTC. V and J are TRBV12-3 or TRBV12-4 and TRBJ2-7, with D uncertain. Matching the DNA end better, TRBJ2-5 makes the J call doubtful. This CDR3 is 13 amino acids long.

The sample holds one count of this clonotype. The chain joins TRBV29-1 to TRBJ2-1; 7 bases are a match to TRBD1. CDR1 and CDR2 (germline): SQVTM, ANQGSEA. With V trimmed by 6 bases and J by 7 bases, 9 bases remained unmatched. The CDR3 loop spans 13 amino acids. The CDR3 region has the DNA TGCAGCGTGGGACAGAGGAGGTGGAATGAGCAGTTCTTC. Translation: CSVGQRRWNEQFF.

About this clonotype itself: The junction shows a germline mismatch at one end, possibly a read error. This rearrangement joins TRBV15 to TRBJ1-2; D not certain. The germline V gene encodes CDR1 LNHNV and CDR2 YYDKDF (reference sequence). CDR3 length: 15 amino acids. The CDR3 coding sequence is TGTGCCATCAGCATCCTGGACGGTGGGTTGTATGGCTACACCTTC. This codes for CAISILDGGLYGYTF.

The rearrangement uses TRBV6-2 or TRBV6-3 and TRBJ2-1, with 7 bases aligning to TRBD1. TRBJ2-7 explains the end of the DNA better; the J call may be wrong. The CDR3 contains 16 residues. Looked up from germline, CDR1 is MNHEY and CDR2 is SVGEGT. CDR3 bases: TGTGCCAGCAGTGCCGAGGGGGCGCCGATTTACAATGAGCAGTACTTC. Protein: CASSAEGAPIYNEQYF.

V is TRBV21-1 and J is TRBJ1-5; the table's D gene call, TRBD1, was not cross checked with the DNA. TRBV21-1 is recorded as a pseudogene. The CDR3 is 18 amino acids. CDR3 region: CASSTRDGDYYSNQPQHF. CDR3 in DNA: TGTGCCAGCAGCACGCGGGACGGGGACTACTATAGCAATCAGCCCCAGCATTTT.

The rearrangement joins TRBV9 to TRBJ2-3; 12 bases match TRBD2. The CDR3 contains 18 residues. From germline, CDR1 is SGDLS and CDR2 YYNGEE. V shed 3 bases and J 1 base; nucleotides not matched to a gene: 9. The CDR3 loop is CASSARTSGAPGTDTQYF. CDR3 DNA sequence: TGTGCCAGCAGCGCACGGACTAGCGGGGCGCCTGGCACAGATACGCAGTATTTT. Drawing the rest from reference TRBV9 and TRBJ2-3, the complete variable domain is DSGVTQTPKHLITATGQRVTLRCSPRSGDLSVYWYQQSLDQGLQFLIQYYNGEERAKGNILERFSAQQFPDLHSELNLSSLELGDSALYFCASSARTSGAPGTDTQYFGPGTRLTVL.

This clonotype was counted a few times. The chain recombines TRBV2 with TRBJ2-7, with 7 bases that match TRBD1. V trimming: 6 bases; J trimming: 1 base; junction bases outside the gene matches: 9. Germline V gene data show CDR1 as SNHLY and CDR2 as FYNNEI. The CDR3 is 15 amino acids. Here the CDR3 reads CASRGRQGPSYEQYF. The DNA for the CDR3 is TGTGCCAGCAGGGGACGACAGGGCCCTTCCTACGAGCAGTACTTC.

The chain combines TRBV20-1 with TRBJ2-3, with D hard to call. The V end was cut by 7 bases, the J end by 8 bases, with 19 bases between. CDR1 is DFQATT and CDR2 is SNEGSKA in the germline V gene (reference sequence). The CDR3 covers 13 residues. CDR3 in DNA: TGCAGTGAAGTGGGGATGGAATACGGTACGCAGTATTTT. Protein product: CSEVGMEYGTQYF.

V and J are TRBV24-1 and TRBJ1-5; 9 bases are a match to TRBD1. The CDR3 totals 15 residues. Looked up from germline, CDR1 is KGHDR and CDR2 is SFDVKD. J gave up 3 bases and V 4 bases, and 3 bases lay outside the gene matches. The CDR3 coding sequence is TGTGCCACCAGTGAGGGACAGGGTTCCAATCAGCCCCAGCATTTT. Translating gives CATSEGQGSNQPQHF.

This sequence joins TRBV6-5 and TRBJ1-2, with 9 bases aligning to TRBD1. This CDR3 has 15 residues. CDR1 is MNHEY, CDR2 SVGAGI, per germline. J lost 2 bases, V lost 2 bases, and 3 bases had no gene match. As DNA, the CDR3 is TGTGCCAGCAGTTACACCGGGACAGGGAACTATGGCTACACCTTC. Its translation: CASSYTGTGNYGYTF.

This clonotype was observed a handful of times. The chain links TRBV20-1 to TRBJ2-5; the D is unclear. The CDR3 is made up of 12 amino acids. In germline, CDR1 is DFQATT, CDR2 SNEGSKA (reference sequence). V dropped 3 bases and J dropped 2 bases, with 7 bases sitting between them. The CDR3 here is CSASERQETQYF. CDR3 coding DNA: TGCAGTGCTAGCGAGCGTCAAGAGACCCAGTACTTC.

This chain uses TRBV20-1 with TRBJ1-5; 7 bases fit TRBD1. V was clipped by 6 bases and J by 4 bases; unmatched bases: 12. The CDR3 spans 15 residues. Germline CDR1 DFQATT, CDR2 SNEGSKA (reference sequence). The CDR3 region is CSAPRDSSVNQPQHF. CDR3 DNA sequence: TGCAGTGCCCCCCGGGACAGCAGCGTAAATCAGCCCCAGCATTTT.

V gene TRBV6-5 combines with J gene TRBJ2-3; no definite D call. V gave up 5 bases and J gave up 1 base, with 10 bases separating them. Germline-derived CDR1 and CDR2 are MNHEY and SVGAGI. CDR3 size: 14 residues. The CDR3 loop reads CASSTAWGTDTQYF. In nucleotides, the CDR3 is TGTGCCAGCAGTACAGCCTGGGGCACAGATACGCAGTATTTT.

Only a few counts were recorded for this clonotype. The CDR3 DNA reads TGCAGCGTTACCACCTACGAGCAGTACTTC. Its protein is CSVTTYEQYF. This chain uses TRBV29-1 with TRBJ2-5; D not resolved. The DNA end is a closer match to TRBJ2-7, so the J assignment may be wrong. Looked up from germline, CDR1 is SQVTM and CDR2 is ANQGSEA. This CDR3 is built from 10 residues.

The rearrangement joins TRBV4-1 to TRBJ2-4; TRBD1 might be the D (6 bases). Germline CDR1 and CDR2: MGHRA and YSYEKL. This CDR3 has 17 residues. Trimming removed 0 bases at V and 4 bases at J, with 16 bases between. The CDR3 DNA reads TGCGCCAGCAGCCAAGATTGGGAGAGGGGGTTTAAAAACATTCAGTACTTC. It codes for CASSQDWERGFKNIQYF.

The chain carries TRBV6-4 and TRBJ2-1, with TRBD1 matching over 9 bases. V lost 5 bases and J lost 3; bases outside the gene matches: 8. The CDR3 length is 16 residues. Germline CDR1 is MRHNA and CDR2 is SNTAGT. The CDR3 is CASSLTGTGIYNEQFF. DNA for the CDR3: TGTGCCAGCAGTTTAACCGGGACAGGGATCTACAATGAGCAGTTCTTC.

J is TRBJ2-2 and V is TRBV12-3 or TRBV12-4; 9 nucleotides line up with TRBD2. The ends lost 7 bases at V and 5 bases at J; junction bases unmatched: 8. This CDR3 is built from 15 residues. The CDR3 DNA sequence: TGTGCCAGCACTGGCGGGGGGGCGCGGACCGGGGAGCTGTTTTTT. Protein sequence: CASTGGGARTGELFF.

V usage is TRBV9 and J usage is TRBJ1-5; 7 bases align to TRBD1. With V trimmed by 1 base and J by 2 bases, 0 bases remained unmatched. Germline values: CDR1 SGDLS, CDR2 YYNGEE. CDR3 length: 14 amino acids. The CDR3 DNA follows: TGTGCCAGCAGCGTACAGGGGGGCAATCAGCCCCAGCATTTT. Its protein product is CASSVQGGNQPQHF.

This clonotype occurred once. The CDR3 sequence is CSGGVSGQGDYTF. Written as DNA, the CDR3 is TGCAGCGGTGGCGTTTCAGGACAAGGGGACTACACCTTC. The rearrangement joins TRBV29-1 to TRBJ1-2, with D perhaps TRBD1 (5 bases). CDR3 size: 13 residues. Per germline, CDR1 SQVTM and CDR2 ANQGSEA. Trimming removed 7 bases from V and 10 bases from J, with 22 bases in between.

The chain has TRBV7-2 and TRBJ2-1, with 9 bases that match TRBD1. CDR1 is SGHTA and CDR2 is FQGNSA in the germline V gene. The CDR3 consists of 16 residues. The V and J ends lost 3 bases and 7 bases, in that order; junction bases with no gene match: 10. This chain's CDR3 is CASSFNPGQGANEQFF. CDR3 nucleotide sequence: TGTGCCAGCAGCTTCAATCCGGGACAGGGAGCAAATGAGCAGTTCTTC.

This clonotype showed up just a few times. The junction shows a germline mismatch at one end, possibly a read error. The chain carries TRBV7-3 and TRBJ2-1; 10 bases agree with TRBD2. The CDR3 has 16 residues. CDR1 is SGHTA, CDR2 FQGTGA, per germline. In nucleotides, the CDR3 is TGTGCCGGCAGCCGGACTAGCGGAAGCTCCTACAATGAGCAGTTCTTC. This translates into CAGSRTSGSSYNEQFF.

The rearrangement uses TRBV4-1 and TRBJ2-6, with 8 bases identical to TRBD1. The CDR3 totals 19 residues. Trimming took 0 bases from V and 0 from J; bases not matched to a gene: 7. Looked up from germline, CDR1 is MGHRA and CDR2 is YSYEKL. CDR3 sequence: CASSQDRRQGASGANVLTF. The DNA of the CDR3 is TGCGCCAGCAGCCAAGACCGGAGGCAGGGGGCCTCTGGGGCCAACGTCCTGACTTTC.